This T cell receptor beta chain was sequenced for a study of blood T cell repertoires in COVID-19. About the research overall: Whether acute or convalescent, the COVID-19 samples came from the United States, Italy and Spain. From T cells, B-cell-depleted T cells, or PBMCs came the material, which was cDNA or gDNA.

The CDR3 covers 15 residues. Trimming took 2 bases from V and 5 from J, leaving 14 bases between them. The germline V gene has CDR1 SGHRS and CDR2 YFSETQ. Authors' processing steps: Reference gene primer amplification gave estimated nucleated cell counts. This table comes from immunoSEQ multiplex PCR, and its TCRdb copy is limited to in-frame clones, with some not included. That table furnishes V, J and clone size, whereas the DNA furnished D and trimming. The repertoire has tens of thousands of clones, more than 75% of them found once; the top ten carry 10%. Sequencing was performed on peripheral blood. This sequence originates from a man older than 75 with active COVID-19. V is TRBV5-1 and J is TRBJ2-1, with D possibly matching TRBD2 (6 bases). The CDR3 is CASSLKQGGDNEQFF. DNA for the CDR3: TGCGCCAGCAGCTTAAAGCAGGGAGGAGACAATGAGCAGTTCTTC.